This T cell receptor beta chain was observed in a study of T cell changes during pregnancy in multiple sclerosis. The table came from immunoSEQ multiplex PCR; TCRdb's copy has only in-frame clones and leaves some out. The sample contains 40,000 to 55,000 clones, 92% of which appear only once. This sequence was found in a female donor in good health, enrolled as a control in a pregnancy study. This sample comprised CD4+ T cells from peripheral blood mononuclear cells, obtained after pregnancy.

In nucleotides, the CDR3 is TGCAGCGTTGATTCCACCCCGACTAGCGGAAGGTACAATGAGCAGTTCTTC. It codes for CSVDSTPTSGRYNEQFF. The chain joins TRBV29-1 to TRBJ2-1, with 9 bases lining up with TRBD2. Germline CDR1 SQVTM, CDR2 ANQGSEA. V was clipped by 3 bases and J by 4 bases; unmatched bases: 13. The CDR3 has 17 residues.